A selection of T cell receptor beta chains follows, all from one sample in a study of T cell responses to AZD1222 COVID-19 vaccine. Sequencing was performed with immunoSEQ multiplex PCR; in TCRdb, only in-frame clones are kept and a portion is missing. The sample lists about 120,000 clones; roughly nine tenths were seen once. Source: peripheral blood, taken on day 0 of AZD1222 vaccination. These receptors all come from an adult in good health. Each CDR3 is given with its conserved first and last residue. A D gene is named only where the DNA matches it firmly. Rows give clone size only sometimes, using once, few, many, or a class for an expanded clone.

d_call: TRBD2; clone_size: NA; j_call: TRBJ2-7; v_call: TRBV7-2; cdr3_length: 15; cdr3_aa: CASSLVPAGEYEQYF; cdr3_nt: TGTGCCAGCAGCTTAGTTCCAGCGGGGGAGTACGAGCAGTACTTC
d_call: NA; clone_size: NA; j_call: TRBJ1-6; v_call: TRBV30; cdr3_length: 15; cdr3_aa: CAWSGQPQIGSPLHF; cdr3_nt: TGTGCCTGGAGTGGACAGCCCCAAATCGGCTCACCCCTCCACTTT
d_call: NA; clone_size: NA; j_call: TRBJ1-4; v_call: TRBV5-4; cdr3_length: 16; cdr3_aa: CASSLDGGRSNEKLFF; cdr3_nt: TGTGCCAGCAGCTTGGACGGGGGCCGGTCTAATGAAAAACTGTTTTTT
d_call: TRBD1; clone_size: NA; j_call: TRBJ1-1; v_call: TRBV28; cdr3_length: 15; cdr3_aa: CASSGIGQGGTEAFF; cdr3_nt: TGTGCCAGCAGCGGCATAGGACAGGGGGGCACTGAAGCTTTCTTT
d_call: TRBD1; clone_size: NA; j_call: TRBJ1-4; v_call: TRBV5-1; cdr3_length: 14; cdr3_aa: CASSPGDRDEKLFF; cdr3_nt: TGCGCCAGCAGCCCGGGGGACAGGGATGAAAAACTGTTTTTT
d_call: TRBD2; clone_size: NA; j_call: TRBJ2-7; v_call: TRBV7-9; cdr3_length: 19; cdr3_aa: CASSSRLAELGEGLYEQYF; cdr3_nt: TGTGCCAGCAGCTCCAGACTAGCGGAGTTGGGAGAGGGACTCTACGAGCAGTACTTC
d_call: NA; clone_size: few; j_call: TRBJ1-1; v_call: TRBV4-1; cdr3_length: 12; cdr3_aa: CASSLPSGGAFF; cdr3_nt: TGCGCCAGCAGCCTACCCAGCGGTGGAGCTTTCTTT
d_call: NA; clone_size: NA; j_call: TRBJ1-6; v_call: TRBV30; cdr3_length: 14; cdr3_aa: CAWSLSGVGSPLHF; cdr3_nt: TGTGCCTGGAGCCTATCAGGGGTTGGGTCACCCCTCCACTTT
d_call: NA; clone_size: NA; j_call: TRBJ1-2; v_call: TRBV20-1; cdr3_length: 13; cdr3_aa: CSASFGDTHGYTF; cdr3_nt: TGCAGTGCTAGTTTCGGGGACACTCATGGCTACACCTTC
d_call: NA; clone_size: NA; j_call: TRBJ1-1; v_call: TRBV4-2; cdr3_length: 15; cdr3_aa: CASSQTDRVNTEAFF; cdr3_nt: TGTGCCAGCAGCCAGACGGACAGAGTGAACACTGAAGCTTTCTTT
d_call: NA; clone_size: NA; j_call: TRBJ1-2; v_call: TRBV30; cdr3_length: 13; cdr3_aa: CAWTRETNYGYTF; cdr3_nt: TGTGCCTGGACAAGGGAAACTAACTATGGCTACACCTTC
d_call: NA; clone_size: NA; j_call: TRBJ1-6; v_call: TRBV5-5; cdr3_length: 13; cdr3_aa: CASSLEVSSPLHF; cdr3_nt: TGTGCCAGCAGCTTGGAAGTTTCTTCACCCCTCCACTTT
d_call: TRBD1; clone_size: NA; j_call: TRBJ2-7; v_call: TRBV6-5; cdr3_length: 16; cdr3_aa: CASSWTGGASSYEQYF; cdr3_nt: TGTGCCAGCAGTTGGACAGGGGGCGCCTCCTCCTACGAGCAGTACTTC
d_call: TRBD2; clone_size: NA; j_call: TRBJ2-1; v_call: TRBV5-1; cdr3_length: 17; cdr3_aa: CASSPGRVWGSDNEQFF; cdr3_nt: TGCGCCAGCAGCCCAGGGAGGGTCTGGGGGAGCGACAATGAGCAGTTCTTC
d_call: NA; clone_size: NA; j_call: TRBJ1-1; v_call: TRBV7-9; cdr3_length: 16; cdr3_aa: CASSLALSGTNTEAFF; cdr3_nt: TGTGCCAGCAGCTTAGCTTTATCGGGTACGAACACTGAAGCTTTCTTT
d_call: NA; clone_size: NA; j_call: TRBJ2-7; v_call: TRBV11-3; cdr3_length: 13; cdr3_aa: CASSLGVMYEQYF; cdr3_nt: TGTGCCAGCAGCTTAGGGGTGATGTACGAGCAGTACTTC
d_call: NA; clone_size: NA; j_call: TRBJ1-3; v_call: TRBV5-1; cdr3_length: 12; cdr3_aa: CASSSDGGTIYF; cdr3_nt: TGCGCCAGCAGCTCTGATGGCGGCACCATATATTTT
d_call: NA; clone_size: once; j_call: TRBJ1-5; v_call: TRBV28; cdr3_length: 16; cdr3_aa: CASSSQPGRPNQPQHF; cdr3_nt: TGTGCCAGCAGTTCCCAACCGGGCAGGCCAAATCAGCCCCAGCATTTT
d_call: TRBD1; clone_size: NA; j_call: TRBJ2-5; v_call: TRBV2; cdr3_length: 14; cdr3_aa: CASTKDRGGETQYF; cdr3_nt: TGTGCCAGCACCAAAGACAGGGGCGGGGAGACCCAGTACTTC
d_call: NA; clone_size: few; j_call: TRBJ1-1; v_call: TRBV9; cdr3_length: 13; cdr3_aa: CASSVAEGTEAFF; cdr3_nt: TGTGCCAGCAGCGTAGCTGAGGGGACTGAAGCTTTCTTT
d_call: TRBD2; clone_size: NA; j_call: TRBJ2-2; v_call: TRBV27; cdr3_length: 20; cdr3_aa: CASSLGPPRTMGGSTGELFF; cdr3_nt: TGTGCCAGCAGTTTAGGGCCCCCTAGAACCATGGGGGGGTCCACCGGGGAGCTGTTTTTT
d_call: NA; clone_size: NA; j_call: TRBJ1-2; v_call: TRBV30; cdr3_length: 11; cdr3_aa: CAWVGAFGYTF; cdr3_nt: TGTGCCTGGGTAGGGGCGTTTGGCTACACCTTC
d_call: NA; clone_size: NA; j_call: TRBJ2-7; v_call: TRBV27; cdr3_length: 11; cdr3_aa: CASSSFYEQYF; cdr3_nt: TGTGCCAGCAGTTCTTTCTACGAGCAGTACTTC
d_call: TRBD1; clone_size: NA; j_call: TRBJ1-2; v_call: TRBV5-1; cdr3_length: 15; cdr3_aa: CASSLGLTGNYGYTF; cdr3_nt: TGCGCCAGCAGCTTGGGATTGACAGGGAACTATGGCTACACCTTC
d_call: TRBD1; clone_size: NA; j_call: TRBJ2-5; v_call: TRBV7-2; cdr3_length: 15; cdr3_aa: CASSQQGLSRETQYF; cdr3_nt: TGTGCCAGCAGCCAACAGGGGCTGTCCAGGGAGACCCAGTACTTC
d_call: NA; clone_size: NA; j_call: TRBJ1-5; v_call: TRBV12-3/TRBV12-4; cdr3_length: 11; cdr3_aa: CASSWGAIQHF; cdr3_nt: TGTGCCAGCAGTTGGGGGGCAATCCAGCATTTT
d_call: NA; clone_size: NA; j_call: TRBJ2-1; v_call: TRBV7-8; cdr3_length: 16; cdr3_aa: CASSPVAVSSYNEQFF; cdr3_nt: TGTGCCAGCAGCCCTGTAGCGGTGAGCTCCTACAATGAGCAGTTCTTC
d_call: TRBD2; clone_size: NA; j_call: TRBJ2-5; v_call: TRBV18; cdr3_length: 15; cdr3_aa: CASSPGGGYQETQYF; cdr3_nt: TGTGCCAGCTCACCGGGCGGGGGGTACCAAGAGACCCAGTACTTC
d_call: NA; clone_size: NA; j_call: TRBJ1-5; v_call: TRBV19; cdr3_length: 14; cdr3_aa: CASSISRFNQPQHF; cdr3_nt: TGTGCCAGTAGTATCAGCAGGTTTAATCAGCCCCAGCATTTT
d_call: NA; clone_size: once; j_call: TRBJ2-2; v_call: TRBV28; cdr3_length: 15; cdr3_aa: CASSFLRGVAGELFF; cdr3_nt: TGTGCCAGCAGTTTCCTCAGGGGAGTGGCCGGGGAGCTGTTTTTT
d_call: TRBD2; clone_size: NA; j_call: TRBJ2-1; v_call: TRBV24-1; cdr3_length: 19; cdr3_aa: CATSDLGSGGPSSYNEQFF; cdr3_nt: TGTGCCACCAGTGACCTAGGGAGCGGGGGGCCGAGCTCCTACAATGAGCAGTTCTTC
d_call: NA; clone_size: once; j_call: TRBJ2-7; v_call: TRBV27; cdr3_length: 18; cdr3_aa: CASSFCLGPGCYSYEQYF; cdr3_nt: TGTGCCAGCAGTTTTTGTCTGGGGCCGGGCTGCTACTCCTACGAGCAGTACTTC
d_call: TRBD1; clone_size: NA; j_call: TRBJ1-2; v_call: TRBV6-5; cdr3_length: 15; cdr3_aa: CASSFERTGVLGYTF; cdr3_nt: TGTGCCAGCAGTTTTGAAAGGACAGGGGTCTTAGGCTACACCTTC
d_call: TRBD1; clone_size: NA; j_call: TRBJ1-2; v_call: TRBV5-1; cdr3_length: 14; cdr3_aa: CASSVDRGNYGYTF; cdr3_nt: TGCGCCAGCAGCGTAGACAGGGGAAACTATGGCTACACCTTC
d_call: NA; clone_size: NA; j_call: TRBJ1-2; v_call: TRBV30; cdr3_length: 12; cdr3_aa: CAWSVGDGGYTF; cdr3_nt: TGTGCCTGGAGTGTGGGGGACGGCGGCTACACCTTC
d_call: NA; clone_size: NA; j_call: TRBJ2-1; v_call: TRBV9; cdr3_length: 16; cdr3_aa: CASSVALQSLYNEQFF; cdr3_nt: TGTGCCAGCAGCGTAGCTTTACAGTCCCTCTACAATGAGCAGTTCTTC
d_call: NA; clone_size: once; j_call: TRBJ1-2; v_call: TRBV29-1; cdr3_length: 13; cdr3_aa: CSVEEENPYGYTF; cdr3_nt: TGCAGCGTTGAAGAGGAAAACCCCTATGGCTACACCTTC
d_call: NA; clone_size: NA; j_call: TRBJ2-3; v_call: TRBV7-3; cdr3_length: 13; cdr3_aa: CASSLDSGTAQYF; cdr3_nt: TGTGCCAGCAGCTTAGATAGTGGGACTGCGCAGTATTTT
d_call: NA; clone_size: NA; j_call: TRBJ1-4; v_call: TRBV24-1; cdr3_length: 15; cdr3_aa: CATSDPDRFDEKLFF; cdr3_nt: TGTGCCACCAGTGACCCCGACAGGTTTGATGAAAAACTGTTTTTT
d_call: TRBD2; clone_size: NA; j_call: TRBJ2-5; v_call: TRBV5-1; cdr3_length: 16; cdr3_aa: CASGSLLAGRGETQYF; cdr3_nt: TGCGCCAGCGGGAGCCTTCTAGCGGGGCGGGGAGAGACCCAGTACTTC
d_call: TRBD1; clone_size: NA; j_call: TRBJ1-2; v_call: TRBV3-1/TRBV3-2; cdr3_length: 14; cdr3_aa: CASSQGQGLDGYTF; cdr3_nt: TGTGCCAGCAGCCAGGGACAGGGGTTGGATGGCTACACCTTC